A single sample is the source of the 7 T cell receptor beta chains below, sequenced in a study of beta chain features in type 1 diabetes. The whole isolated RNA underwent reverse transcription, so sequencing captured expressed TCRB transcripts. Here immunoSEQ multiplex PCR was the method, and the copy in TCRdb shows in-frame clones only, minus some. This repertoire shows fewer than 900,000 clones, roughly 16% found once; its top ten account for 0.023%. The specimen was naive CD4+ T cells from blood. These TCRs come from a woman aged 18-29 years in good health.

The table lists this clone with a few counts. This chain connects TRBV2 to TRBJ2-1; D is possibly TRBD1 or TRBD2 (6 bases each). Trimming removed 1 base at V and 13 bases at J, with 20 bases between. This CDR3 contains 15 residues. Germline CDR1 and CDR2: SNHLY and FYNNEI. The CDR3 DNA reads as TGTGCCAGCAGTGAAGGCCTAGCGAGAGGGGGAAACCAGTTCTTC. Amino acid sequence: CASSEGLARGGNQFF.

This clone was counted between two and nine times. The chain uses TRBV5-1 and TRBJ2-3, with 10 bases identical to TRBD2. The germline gives CDR1 SGHRS, CDR2 YFSETQ. This CDR3 has 16 residues. With 3 bases clipped from V and 10 bases from J, the junction kept 14 bases outside the gene matches. The CDR3 DNA follows: TGCGCCAGCAGCTCCCGGACTAGCGGCCACGATCAGTCGCAGTATTTT. Its translation is CASSSRTSGHDQSQYF.

The chain employs TRBV25-1 and TRBJ2-7, with TRBD1 matching over 8 bases. CDR3 length: 13 amino acids. Germline trimming cut 6 bases from V and 3 bases from J; bases unmatched to any gene: 4. Germline V CDR1 and CDR2: MGHDK, SYGVNS. The CDR3 is CASRGQVRYEQYF. The CDR3 DNA follows: TGTGCCAGCAGGGGACAGGTCCGCTACGAGCAGTACTTC.

This clone has just a few counts. The gene calls are TRBV19 and TRBJ2-1, with D perhaps being TRBD1 or TRBD2 (5 bases each). The CDR3 contains 15 residues. Trimming removed 5 bases at V and 6 bases at J, with 17 bases between. The germline gives CDR1 LNHDA, CDR2 SQIVND (reference sequence). In DNA, the CDR3 is TGTGCCAGTAGTGTTACGGGACCAGGCGGCAATGAGCAGTTCTTC. It translates to CASSVTGPGGNEQFF.

This chain joins TRBV6-1 and TRBJ2-1, with 9 bases that match TRBD2. Germline V gene lookup returns CDR1 MNHNS and CDR2 SASEGT. The CDR3 is 15 amino acids. J lost 15 bases, V lost 1 base, and 13 bases had no gene match. The DNA for the CDR3 is TGTGCCAGCAGTGAAGTATCGGCTAGCGGGGTTCCGCGGTTCTTC. It specifies CASSEVSASGVPRFF.

The chain combines TRBV7-2 with TRBJ2-7; 9 positions match TRBD1. Germline V CDR1 and CDR2: SGHTA, FQGNSA. The CDR3 is made up of 16 amino acids. V trimming: 3 bases; J trimming: 1 base; junction bases outside the gene matches: 7. CDR3 amino acids: CASSFVEGQGSYEQYF. The CDR3 DNA follows: TGTGCCAGCAGCTTTGTTGAGGGACAGGGTTCCTACGAGCAGTACTTC. Combining the CDR3 with reference TRBV7-2 and TRBJ2-7 gives the whole variable domain GAGVSQSPSNKVTEKGKDVELRCDPISGHTALYWYRQSLGQGLEFLIYFQGNSAPDKSGLPSDRFSAERTGGSVSTLTIQRTQQEDSAVYLCASSFVEGQGSYEQYFGPGTRLTVT.

This chain links TRBV27 with TRBJ2-5; D is undetermined. Trimming shortened V by 4 bases and J by 3 bases, and 15 bases separated the two germline ends. From germline, CDR1 is MNHEY and CDR2 SMNVEV (reference sequence). The CDR3 has 15 residues. The CDR3 here is CASSSAARYKETQYF. For the CDR3, the DNA is TGTGCCAGCAGTTCAGCCGCTCGATATAAAGAGACCCAGTACTTC.